The clone carrying this TCR beta chain was seen once. Sequence at one end of the junction differs from germline and may be a read error. This sample is drawn from a study of blood T cell repertoires in COVID-19. In the study overall: Specimens from acute and convalescent COVID-19 originated in the United States, Italy and Spain. The cDNA or gDNA used as material had been derived from T cells, B-cell-depleted T cells, or PBMCs.

The CDR3 is 16 amino acids. The germline V gene has CDR1 KGHDR and CDR2 SFDVKD. The authors' processing: Counts of nucleated cells, estimated from reference gene primer amplification, were obtained. TCRdb keeps only in-frame clones here, not all; method: immunoSEQ multiplex PCR. V and J calls and clone size are given by that table; D and trimming were obtained from the DNA. The sample shows about 190,000 clones, 83% of them seen only once. The sequence was obtained from a woman between 35 and 50 years old with acute or convalescent COVID-19. Sequenced material: peripheral blood. This sequence joins TRBV24-1 and TRBJ2-2; 9 bases fit TRBD1. The CDR3 here is CATSQPDRGNPGELFF. DNA of the CDR3: TGTGCCACCTCCCAGCCCGACAGGGGGAACCCCGGGGAGCTGTTTTTT.